This T cell receptor (beta chain) emerged from a study of Tregs in tolerant kidney transplant recipients. A note on this clone: Its matching antigen is unknown.

Method: immunoSEQ multiplex PCR; TCRdb's copy keeps in-frame clones and lacks some. The table lists nearly 95,000 clones, 80% to 95% of them singletons. Study conclusions and caveats: The small number of patients limits these findings pending further validation.

The TCR originated in a human donor who received a combined kidney and bone marrow transplant. The sequencing used CD4+ T cells from blood, collected before the transplant.

The CDR3 protein is CASSRVGGESSYEQYF. The CDR3 DNA sequence: TGTGCCAGCTCTCGTGTGGGGGGAGAGAGCTCCTACGAGCAGTACTTC. The rearrangement joins TRBV5-4 to TRBJ2-7, with D perhaps TRBD2 (6 bases). CDR1 and CDR2 from the germline V gene are SGHNT and YYREEE (reference sequence). Trimming shortened V by 7 bases and J by 0 bases, and 20 bases separated the two germline ends. This CDR3 region has 16 residues.